This T cell receptor (beta chain) was observed in a study of blood T cell repertoires in COVID-19. Profiling relied on immunoSEQ multiplex PCR, and the TCRdb table lists in-frame clones only, not all of them. The sample lists 75,000 or so clones; approximately 85% were seen once. In this sample, this clone turned up a few times. This TCR was sampled from a man aged 45 to 65 with acute or convalescent COVID-19. Material: peripheral blood.

CDR3 residues: CASSTRNRGGGKNIQYF. CDR3 nucleotides: TGTGCCAGTAGTACCCGGAACAGGGGGGGTGGAAAAAACATTCAGTACTTC. The J gene is TRBJ2-4, the V gene TRBV19, with D possibly being TRBD1 (8 bases). Germline CDR1 is LNHDA and CDR2 is SQIVND (reference sequence). The CDR3 is made up of 17 amino acids. Trimming left V 4 bases short and J 4 bases short, with 20 bases between. The whole variable domain, filled in from reference TRBV19 and TRBJ2-4, reads DGGITQSPKYLFRKEGQNVTLSCEQNLNHDAMYWYRQDPGQGLRLIYYSQIVNDFQKGDIAEGYSVSREKKESFPLTVTSAQKNPTAFYLCASSTRNRGGGKNIQYFGAGTRLSVL.